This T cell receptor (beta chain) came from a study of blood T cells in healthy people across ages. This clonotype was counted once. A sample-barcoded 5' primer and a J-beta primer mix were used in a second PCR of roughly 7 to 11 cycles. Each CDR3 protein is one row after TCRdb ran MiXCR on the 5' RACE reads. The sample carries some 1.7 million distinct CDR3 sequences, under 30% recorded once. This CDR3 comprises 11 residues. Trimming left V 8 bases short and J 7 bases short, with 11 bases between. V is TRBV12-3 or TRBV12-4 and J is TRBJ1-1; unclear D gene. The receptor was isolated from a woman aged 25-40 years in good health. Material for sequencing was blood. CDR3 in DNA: TGTGCCAGCCGGTGGGGTTATGAAGCTTTCTTT. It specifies CASRWGYEAFF.